A single sample gave rise to the 5 T cell receptor beta chains below, sequenced in a study of T cells in Graves' hyperthyroidism and ophthalmopathy. TCR beta CDR3 sequences were amplified from RNA transcripts. First-round RT-PCR targeting the TCR CDR3 was performed with the HTBI primer set. A single record per CDR3 protein comes from TCRdb applying MiXCR to the multiplex PCR reads. Among about 400,000 distinct CDR3 sequences listed, about 14% were seen once. Sequencing was performed on blood. All receptors derive from a man in his fifties with Graves' ophthalmopathy.

In its sample, this clonotype was seen many times. The gene calls are TRBV3-1 and TRBJ1-1; D not certain. The CDR3 sequence is 12 residues long. In germline, CDR1 is LGHDT, CDR2 YNNKEL (reference sequence). Trimming cost V 3 bases and J 6 bases, with 8 bases left between them. The CDR3 DNA sequence: TGTGCCAGCAGCCAGATGGGCTCTGAAGCTTTCTTT. It translates to CASSQMGSEAFF.

This clonotype occurred many times. The chain has TRBV20-1 and TRBJ1-4; D is unresolved. Germline loops: CDR1 DFQATT, CDR2 SNEGSKA (reference sequence). V lost 0 bases and J lost 4, with 12 bases in between. This CDR3 has 15 residues. The CDR3 protein is CSAREGATINEKLFF. CDR3 coding DNA: TGCAGTGCTAGAGAGGGAGCGACAATTAATGAAAAACTGTTTTTT.

This clonotype has a count of ten or more. The chain links TRBV28 to TRBJ2-5; D may be TRBD1 or TRBD2 (5 bases each). Deletions cut 2 bases from V and 4 bases from J, with 14 bases between. In germline, CDR1 is MDHEN, CDR2 SYDVKM. The CDR3 spans 15 residues. DNA of the CDR3: TGTGCCAGCAGTTTACCCCTTGCAGGGAGAGAGACCCAGTACTTC. Amino acid sequence: CASSLPLAGRETQYF.

This clonotype has a handful of counts. The rearrangement joins TRBV20-1 to TRBJ1-2; possibly TRBD1 for D (5 bases). Between the trimmed V and J ends, which lost 0 bases and 1 base, there was a span of 9 bases. The CDR3 extends over 14 amino acids. The germline CDR1 and CDR2 sequences are DFQATT and SNEGSKA (reference sequence). The CDR3 coding sequence is TGCAGTGCTAGAGATATAGGACATAACTATGGCTACACCTTC. Its translation is CSARDIGHNYGYTF.

This clonotype was counted a few times. V is TRBV29-1 and J is TRBJ1-2, with TRBD1 as a possible D gene (5 bases). The length of the CDR3 is 13 residues. In germline, CDR1 is SQVTM, CDR2 ANQGSEA. Trimming stripped 2 bases from V and 8 bases from J, with 15 bases between. As DNA, the CDR3 is TGCAGCGTTGAATTGGGGGAGCGTGGAGGCTACACCTTC. Its protein is CSVELGERGGYTF. The full variable domain, in which reference TRBV29-1 and TRBJ1-2 provide the parts outside the CDR3, is SAVISQKPSRDICQRGTSLTIQCQVDSQVTMMFWYRQQPGQSLTLIATANQGSEATYESGFVIDKFPISRPNLTFSTLTVSNMSPEDSSIYLCSVELGERGGYTFGSGTRLTVV.